The clone carrying this T cell receptor (beta chain) was detected only a few times. Its antigen remains unidentified. Trimming removed 3 bases from V and 5 bases from J; junction bases left unmatched: 5. This CDR3 is 15 amino acids long. Per the germline V gene, CDR1 is SGHRS and CDR2 is YFSETQ. The data stem from a study of cytomegalovirus exposure and HLA in healthy donors. Study-wide findings and caveats: Investigators reported some 150 TCR beta chains as tied to cytomegalovirus. Previously analyzed data showed that most TCR beta V segments were productive at a frequency of about 87% or about 30%. In a later analysis, donors in an Asian-associated ancestry cluster reportedly had fewer N-insertions in productive TCRs than the cohort mean.

There was no recording of CMV serostatus for this donor. PCR was performed using 60 Vbeta and 13 Jbeta primers. Only in-frame clones appear in the TCRdb table, and some are missing; sequencing was by immunoSEQ multiplex PCR. The sample lists fewer than 150,000 clones, 55% to 80% occurring once. Material: PBMCs. The chain uses TRBV5-1 and TRBJ1-1; 12 bases map to TRBD1. This clonotype was obtained from a human donor in good health. The CDR3 DNA is TGCGCCAGCAGCTCCGGGACAGGGGGCAAAACTGAAGCTTTCTTT. The encoded protein is CASSSGTGGKTEAFF.